What follows are 6 T cell receptor beta chains derived from one specimen sequenced in a study of Graves' ophthalmopathy and Graves' hyperthyroidism. Amplifying from RNA transcripts, the study obtained TCR beta CDR3 regions. Investigators did first-round RT-PCR with HTBI primers, then second-round multiplex PCR. TCRdb re-called the multiplex PCR reads through MiXCR, storing one row per CDR3 protein. The sample holds 200,000 to 250,000 distinct CDR3 sequences, around 50% seen once. The specimen was peripheral blood. The receptors originated from an adult man with Graves' ophthalmopathy.

This clonotype was detected a few times. The rearrangement uses TRBV2 and TRBJ2-7, with no clear D. With 7 bases removed from V and 6 bases from J, the gap between germline ends came to 13 bases. CDR3 length: 12 residues. Looked up from germline, CDR1 is SNHLY and CDR2 is FYNNEI. The CDR3 DNA reads as TGTGCCAGCACTCTCGGACCGGGCGAGCAGTACTTC. It encodes CASTLGPGEQYF.

The rearrangement joins TRBV20-1 to TRBJ2-5, with 10 bases aligning to TRBD2. The CDR3 contains 16 residues. Trimming removed 5 bases from V and 4 bases from J; junction bases left unmatched: 13. Germline CDR1 reads DFQATT; CDR2 reads SNEGSKA (reference sequence). The CDR3 region is CSAQILAGAPGETQYF. For the CDR3, the DNA is TGCAGTGCTCAAATTCTAGCGGGAGCCCCGGGAGAGACCCAGTACTTC.

This clonotype was recorded a few times. The chain employs TRBV29-1 and TRBJ1-4, with D possibly matching TRBD1 (6 bases). Trimming removed 7 bases from V and 2 bases from J, with 8 bases in between. Germline assignment: CDR1 SQVTM and CDR2 ANQGSEA. The CDR3 is made up of 12 amino acids. CDR3 nucleotides: TGCAGCGGGGGGGCCACTAATGAAAAACTGTTTTTT. Encoded protein: CSGGATNEKLFF. The whole variable domain, remainder taken from reference TRBV29-1 and TRBJ1-4, is SAVISQKPSRDICQRGTSLTIQCQVDSQVTMMFWYRQQPGQSLTLIATANQGSEATYESGFVIDKFPISRPNLTFSTLTVSNMSPEDSSIYLCSGGATNEKLFFGSGTQLSVL.

This rearrangement joins TRBV20-1 to TRBJ1-4; D call uncertain. The CDR3 extends over 14 amino acids. The V gene's germline CDR1 is DFQATT and CDR2 SNEGSKA (reference sequence). V lost 1 base, J lost 0 bases, and 6 bases lay in between. In nucleotides, the CDR3 is TGCAGTGCTAGAGCCGGGGCAACTAATGAAAAACTGTTTTTT. Protein sequence: CSARAGATNEKLFF.

The sample holds a few counts of this clonotype. The chain employs TRBV9 and TRBJ1-6; D may be TRBD1 (5 bases). With 3 bases removed from V and 7 bases from J, the gap between germline ends came to 11 bases. This CDR3 comprises 14 residues. Germline V CDR1 and CDR2: SGDLS, YYNGEE. The CDR3 region is CASSAGRTNSPLHF. The DNA of the CDR3 is TGTGCCAGCAGCGCCGGACGGACAAATTCACCCCTCCACTTT.

This clonotype was observed many times. The chain carries TRBV7-9 and TRBJ1-5; a weak D match, TRBD1 (6 bases). Germline CDR1 reads SEHNR; CDR2 reads FQNEAQ (reference sequence). The CDR3 extends over 14 amino acids. V lost 5 bases to trimming and J lost 5 bases, with 13 bases between them. CDR3 sequence reads: CASSGNRADQPQHF. DNA of the CDR3: TGTGCCAGCAGCGGCAACAGGGCCGATCAGCCCCAGCATTTT.